The clone carrying this TCR beta chain showed up many times. Antigen unknown. Between the trimmed V and J ends, which lost 4 bases and 5 bases, there was a span of 3 bases. This CDR3 contains 12 residues. Germline V gene data show CDR1 as SEHNR and CDR2 as FQNEAQ (reference sequence). This specimen belongs to a study of breast tumors, draining lymph nodes, adjacent tissues. General study points: Luminal-like breast cancer showed significantly higher tumor–nontumor repertoire similarity than basal-like. That most tumor T cells come from lymph nodes remained unproven. Data fit most tumor T cells coming from lymph node, expanding in tumor. Tumors had less TCR diversity than lymph nodes, more than nontumor tissue.

Axillary draining lymph nodes of breast cancer patients supplied the node samples. TCRdb used MiXCR to reprocess the multiplex PCR reads, holding one entry per CDR3 protein. This sample has about 130,000 distinct CDR3 sequences, with about a fifth found just once. The chain links TRBV7-9 to TRBJ1-6; D is uncertain. Sequencing used axillary lymph node tissue. This receptor was identified in a female donor with breast cancer. Some clones in this sample may be carry-over from other donors' samples. CDR3: CASSSHNSPLHF. In nucleotides, the CDR3 is TGTGCCAGCAGCTCTCATAATTCACCCCTCCACTTT.